A selection of T cell receptor beta chains follows, all from one sample in a study of CD8+CD57+ T cells in acquired aplastic anemia. TCRdb reprocessed the reads via MiXCR and lists one record per CDR3 protein. The top ten clones hold approximately 9.4% of a sample with approximately 190,000 distinct CDR3 sequences, around 45% of them seen once. Specimen: sorted CD4+, CD8+, or CD8+CD57+ T cells (not recorded which) from PBMCs. These TCRs come from a human donor with aplastic anemia. Both conserved end residues are part of each CDR3. Fields, in order: V gene, D gene, J gene, clone size, CDR3 DNA, CDR3 protein. A D gene is named only where the DNA matches it firmly. The size of a clone is reported for some rows only, either as once, few or many, or as a class for expanded clones.

TRBV5-5	TRBD1	TRBJ1-3	NA	TGTGCCAGCAGCTTCCAGACAGGGAGCTCTGGAAGCACCATATATTTT	CASSFQTGSSGSTIYF
TRBV15	NA	TRBJ2-2	NA	TGTGCCACCAGCCAGGGACTCTCGAACACCGGGGAGCTGTTTTTT	CATSQGLSNTGELFF
TRBV7-9	TRBD1	TRBJ1-1	many	TGTGCCAGCAGCTATCCGGACAGGGCGGAGGGGGAAGCTTTCTTT	CASSYPDRAEGEAFF
TRBV10-3	NA	TRBJ1-1	few	TGTGCCATCACTAGCGGGAGGGGGAACACTGAAGCTTTCTTT	CAITSGRGNTEAFF
TRBV6-1	NA	TRBJ1-1	once	TGTGCCAGCACCTTAAGGACAGAGAACACTGAAGCTTTCTTT	CASTLRTENTEAFF
TRBV10-1	NA	TRBJ2-1	few	TGCGCCAGCAGTGCCCTTTCTCTCTACAATGAGCAGTTCTTC	CASSALSLYNEQFF
TRBV29-1	TRBD2	TRBJ2-1	few	TGCAGCGGGAGGACTAGCGGGGGCGATGAGCAGTTCTTC	CSGRTSGGDEQFF
TRBV5-4	TRBD2	TRBJ2-7	many	TGTGCCAGCGGAATCGGGACTAGCGGAACCTACGAGCAGTACTTC	CASGIGTSGTYEQYF
TRBV20-1	NA	TRBJ2-7	NA	TGCAGTGCTAACTGGGGTCCCTACGAGCAGTACTTC	CSANWGPYEQYF
TRBV19	TRBD1	TRBJ2-7	NA	TGTGCCAGTAGATCCCAAGGACAGGGTTCGTACGAGCAGTACTTC	CASRSQGQGSYEQYF
TRBV25-1	NA	TRBJ1-1	few	TGTGCCAGCAGTTCCCGGGGGGCTGAAGCTTTCTTT	CASSSRGAEAFF
TRBV19	NA	TRBJ2-7	NA	TGTGCCAGTAGTATTAGCACAGGAGCCAGCACCTACGAGCAGTACTTC	CASSISTGASTYEQYF
TRBV9	TRBD2	TRBJ2-5	NA	TGTGCCAGCAGCGTAGTTGCGGGGGGGCCCCAAGAGACCCAGTACTTC	CASSVVAGGPQETQYF
TRBV7-3	TRBD2	TRBJ2-3	NA	TGTGCCAGCAGCGCGGGACTAGCCGTAGGAAATACGCAGTATTTT	CASSAGLAVGNTQYF
TRBV4-2	NA	TRBJ2-7	many	TGTGCCAGCAGCCCTCCACCGGGACACAAATCCTACGAGCAGTACTTC	CASSPPPGHKSYEQYF
TRBV29-1	NA	TRBJ1-1	NA	TGCAGCGTCGCCGAGGAGGGAGTGCGGGCTTTCTTT	CSVAEEGVRAFF
TRBV12-5	TRBD1	TRBJ1-2	few	TGTGCTAGTGGTTTGGGACTAGGGACAGGGAGAGGTGGCTACACCTTC	CASGLGLGTGRGGYTF
TRBV7-2	NA	TRBJ2-5	many	TGTGCCAGCAGCTCGCGAGAGACCCAGTACTTC	CASSSRETQYF
TRBV3-1	NA	TRBJ2-5	many	TGTGCCAGCAGCCACGGGACTGGGGGGGAGACCCAGTACTTC	CASSHGTGGETQYF
TRBV15	TRBD1	TRBJ1-5	many	TGTGCCACCAGCAGGGATCGGACAGGGCTCCAGCATTTT	CATSRDRTGLQHF
TRBV10-3	TRBD1	TRBJ2-5	NA	TGTGCCATCAGTGAGTCAGGGACAGCACGGGAGACCCAGTACTTC	CAISESGTARETQYF
TRBV6-1	NA	TRBJ2-4	few	TGTGCCAGCAGTGAAGGTTTAGGGGTAGCCAAAAACATTCAGTACTTC	CASSEGLGVAKNIQYF
TRBV20-1	TRBD1	TRBJ2-7	many	TGCAGTGCTGGAAGGACAGGGGAAGAGCAGTACTTC	CSAGRTGEEQYF
TRBV19	TRBD1	TRBJ2-4	NA	TGTGCCAGTAGTCGGGACAGGCTAGCCAAAAACATTCAGTACTTC	CASSRDRLAKNIQYF
TRBV5-6	NA	TRBJ2-4	NA	TGTGCCAGCAGCTTGGCAGGCCCCCGCGCCAAAAACATTCAGTACTTC	CASSLAGPRAKNIQYF
TRBV10-3	TRBD1	TRBJ1-1	many	TGTGCCATCGGAGGCGGACAGGGGAAAGCTTTCTTT	CAIGGGQGKAFF
TRBV20-1	NA	TRBJ2-3	many	TGCAGTGCCGCCTTCACAGATACGCAGTATTTT	CSAAFTDTQYF
TRBV4-1	NA	TRBJ2-7	NA	TGCGCCAGCAGCCAAGGGGGGCTGGGATTGGAAGAGCAGTACTTC	CASSQGGLGLEEQYF
TRBV2	NA	TRBJ1-1	once	TGTGCCAGCAGTGGGGTCAGAAACACTGAAGCTTTCTTT	CASSGVRNTEAFF
TRBV19	TRBD1	TRBJ1-1	many	TGTGCCAGTAGACTCAGACAGGGTGTTAGGGCTGAAGCTTTCTTT	CASRLRQGVRAEAFF
TRBV6-1	NA	TRBJ2-3	few	TGTGCCAGCACAAAGGACAGTAGCACAGATACGCAGTATTTT	CASTKDSSTDTQYF
TRBV7-9	NA	TRBJ1-1	NA	TGTGCCAGCAGCCGCCTGGGTGTTACTGAAGCTTTCTTT	CASSRLGVTEAFF
TRBV9	TRBD1	TRBJ1-2	many	TGTGCCAGCAGCGTAGACAGGGGCTACTATGGCTACACCTTC	CASSVDRGYYGYTF
TRBV2	NA	TRBJ2-5	NA	TGTGCCAGCAGTGAAGGTTCGGGCACTGTAGGAGAGACCCAGTACTTC	CASSEGSGTVGETQYF
TRBV19	NA	TRBJ2-7	NA	TGTGCCAGGACGACTGAGTACGAGCAGTACTTC	CARTTEYEQYF